This T cell receptor beta chain was sequenced during a study of siplizumab effects on memory and regulatory T cells. Findings and limits, study-wide: Naive T cells looked more diverse than memory cells, and they looked like major contributors to the alloresponse. Mean Treg-derived proportions of mappable alloreactive CD4+ clones were less than 80% for siplizumab and approximately 25% for controls.

The method was immunoSEQ multiplex PCR; TCRdb's version includes in-frame clones alone and lacks a portion of them. The table records some 97,000 clones, around 90% of them present only once. Points on this clone: Its matching antigen is unknown.

The germline V and J ends were trimmed by 4 bases and 0 bases, with 11 bases remaining between them. Per the germline V gene, CDR1 is SNHLY and CDR2 is FYNNEI. The CDR3 is 15 residues long. V usage is TRBV2 and J usage is TRBJ2-3; tentative D call: TRBD1 (6 bases). Sequenced input: CD4+ T cells sorted from blood. The receptor was isolated from a human donor in good health. This chain's CDR3 is CASSGQAASTDTQYF. In DNA form, the CDR3 reads TGTGCCAGCAGTGGACAGGCAGCTAGCACAGATACGCAGTATTTT.